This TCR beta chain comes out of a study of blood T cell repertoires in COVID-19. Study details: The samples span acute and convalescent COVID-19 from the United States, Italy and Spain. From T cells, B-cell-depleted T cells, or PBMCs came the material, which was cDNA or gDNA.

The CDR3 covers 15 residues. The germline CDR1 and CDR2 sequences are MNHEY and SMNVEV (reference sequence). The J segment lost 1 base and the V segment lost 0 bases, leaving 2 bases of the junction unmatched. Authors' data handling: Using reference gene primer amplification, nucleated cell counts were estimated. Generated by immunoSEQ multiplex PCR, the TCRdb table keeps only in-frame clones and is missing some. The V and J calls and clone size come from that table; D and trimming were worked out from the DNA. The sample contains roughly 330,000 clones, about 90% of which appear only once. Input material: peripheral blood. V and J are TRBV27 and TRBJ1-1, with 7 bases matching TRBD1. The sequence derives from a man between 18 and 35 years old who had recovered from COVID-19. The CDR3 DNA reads TGTGCCAGCAGTTTATCTGGGACAGCGAACACTGAAGCTTTCTTT. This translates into CASSLSGTANTEAFF.